These 23 T cell receptor beta chains were sequenced from one sample in a study of OX40 agonist ivuxolimab in advanced cancers. TCRdb keeps only in-frame clones here, not all; method: immunoSEQ multiplex PCR. The table records 45,000 to 70,000 clones, 86% of them present only once. Here the sequenced sample was CD4+ or CD8+ T cells sorted from blood, taken in a trial of the OX40 agonist ivuxolimab. Every receptor here comes from an adult with an advanced solid tumor such as melanoma, head and neck, liver or kidney cancer.

The chain links TRBV6-1 to TRBJ1-6, with TRBD1 identical over 10 bases. V dropped 2 bases and J dropped 8; count of bases not matched to a gene: 3. The length of the CDR3 is 15 residues. The germline gives CDR1 MNHNS, CDR2 SASEGT. DNA for the CDR3: TGTGCCAGCAGTGAACCTGACAGGGGGCATTCACCCCTCCACTTT. This gives the protein CASSEPDRGHSPLHF.

V and J are TRBV4-1 and TRBJ2-1; 13 positions agree with TRBD2. The CDR3 has 14 amino acids. V lost 8 bases to trimming and J lost 10 bases; unmatched junction nucleotides: 8. CDR1 and CDR2 (germline): MGHRA, YSYEKL. The CDR3 sequence: CASVGLAGHREQFF. The CDR3 nucleotides read TGCGCCAGCGTGGGACTAGCGGGGCACAGAGAGCAGTTCTTC.

In this sample, this clone is medium-sized. The V gene is TRBV4-1, the J gene TRBJ1-6; 10 bases fit TRBD1. The germline V gene encodes CDR1 MGHRA and CDR2 YSYEKL. Trimming removed 3 bases from V and 6 bases from J; junction bases left unmatched: 2. The CDR3 spans 15 residues. CDR3 in DNA: TGCGCCAGCAGCCAGACAGGGGGCCTTAATTCACCCCTCCACTTT. Residues: CASSQTGGLNSPLHF.

The chain employs TRBV5-4 and TRBJ2-3; possible D gene TRBD2, 6 bases. The CDR3 runs 15 residues. Between the trimmed V and J ends, which lost 4 bases and 2 bases, there was a span of 14 bases. Germline V gene sequence: CDR1 SGHNT, CDR2 YYREEE (reference sequence). The CDR3 reads CASSGPQDYTDTQYF. The CDR3 DNA is TGTGCCAGCAGCGGGCCACAGGACTACACAGATACGCAGTATTTT. Complete variable domain (other parts from reference TRBV5-4 and TRBJ2-3): ETGVTQSPTHLIKTRGQQVTLRCSSQSGHNTVSWYQQALGQGPQFIFQYYREEENGRGNFPPRFSGLQFPNYSSELNVNALELDDSALYLCASSGPQDYTDTQYFGPGTRLTVL.

The rearrangement uses TRBV7-2 and TRBJ2-1; 15 nucleotides align to TRBD2. This CDR3 comprises 16 residues. V trimming: 5 bases; J trimming: 6 bases; junction bases outside the gene matches: 5. Germline CDR1 SGHTA, CDR2 FQGNSA. The CDR3 DNA reads as TGTGCCAGCAGCCGGGGACTAGCGGGGGGCCTCAATGAGCAGTTCTTC. It codes for CASSRGLAGGLNEQFF.

As concerns this clone: This CDR3 is also generated by other DNA sequences in the sample. The CDR3 loop reads CASTLGQRPNQPQHF. As DNA, the CDR3 is TGTGCCAGTACCCTGGGACAGCGGCCCAATCAGCCCCAGCATTTT. The chain couples TRBV19 to TRBJ1-5, with 7 bases that match TRBD1. V was clipped by 7 bases and J by 3 bases; unmatched bases: 9. Germline V gives CDR1 LNHDA, CDR2 SQIVND (reference sequence). CDR3 size: 15 residues.

The chain is built from TRBV18 and TRBJ2-2; a weak D match, TRBD1 (6 bases). The germline V and J ends were trimmed by 4 bases and 6 bases, with 15 bases remaining between them. The germline gives CDR1 KGHSH, CDR2 LQKENI. The CDR3 sequence is 15 residues long. The CDR3 coding sequence is TGTGCCAGCTCACGGAATGAACAGGGTTCCGGGGAGCTGTTTTTT. Translated, it gives CASSRNEQGSGELFF.

The CDR3 region has the DNA TGTGCCACCATGGGGCCGGGCGATGGCTACACCTTC. Protein product: CATMGPGDGYTF. The chain carries TRBV7-9 and TRBJ1-2, with D perhaps TRBD1 (5 bases). The CDR3 covers 12 residues. Trimming shortened V by 10 bases and J by 6 bases, and 15 bases separated the two germline ends. The germline V gene has CDR1 SEHNR and CDR2 FQNEAQ (reference sequence).

V is TRBV18 and J is TRBJ1-1, with D maybe TRBD1 (5 bases). The CDR3 spans 14 residues. Germline V gene data show CDR1 as KGHSH and CDR2 as LQKENI. V dropped 2 bases and J dropped 4 bases, with 11 bases sitting between them. This CDR3 reads CASSPGWDGTEAFF. CDR3 sequence (DNA): TGTGCCAGCTCACCAGGGTGGGACGGCACTGAAGCTTTCTTT.

V is TRBV29-1 and J is TRBJ1-2; TRBD1 aligns across 9 bases. V shed 4 bases and J 3 bases; nucleotides not matched to a gene: 9. This CDR3 has 15 residues. Germline V lookup: CDR1 SQVTM, CDR2 ANQGSEA. CDR3 DNA: TGCAGCGTTGGGGGACAGGGTGGGTTGGACTATGGCTACACCTTC. It codes for CSVGGQGGLDYGYTF.

This clone was seen a single time. The DNA for the CDR3 is TGCGCCAGCCTTATAGTCCCCGGCGCCGGGGAGCCCCAGCATTTT. The encoded protein is CASLIVPGAGEPQHF. This sequence joins TRBV10-1 and TRBJ1-5; no reliable D call. This CDR3 spans 15 amino acids. The ends were cut back, 8 bases at V and 8 bases at J, with 22 bases in the middle. Germline values: CDR1 WNHNN, CDR2 SYGVQD (reference sequence).

The chain links TRBV19 to TRBJ1-5; no reliable D call. V lost 5 bases, J lost 0 bases, and 14 bases lay in between. Germline V gives CDR1 LNHDA, CDR2 SQIVND (reference sequence). The CDR3 consists of 16 residues. The CDR3 sequence: CASSPRTTLSNQPQHF. CDR3 coding DNA: TGTGCCAGTAGTCCGCGGACCACTCTTAGCAATCAGCCCCAGCATTTT. Full variable domain (missing parts from reference TRBV19 and TRBJ1-5): DGGITQSPKYLFRKEGQNVTLSCEQNLNHDAMYWYRQDPGQGLRLIYYSQIVNDFQKGDIAEGYSVSREKKESFPLTVTSAQKNPTAFYLCASSPRTTLSNQPQHFGDGTRLSIL.

The rearrangement links TRBV2 to TRBJ1-5; D not certain. The CDR3 is made up of 16 amino acids. The germline gives CDR1 SNHLY, CDR2 FYNNEI. V was trimmed by 7 bases and J by 1 base, leaving 17 bases between them. This chain's CDR3 is CASTYNPASSNQPQHF. The DNA of the CDR3 is TGTGCCAGCACCTATAACCCCGCATCCAGCAATCAGCCCCAGCATTTT.

The chain has TRBV18 and TRBJ1-5, with D tentatively TRBD1 (5 bases). CDR3 length: 16 amino acids. The germline CDR1 and CDR2 sequences are KGHSH and LQKENI. V lost 3 bases to trimming and J lost 0 bases, with 12 bases between them. This chain's CDR3 is CASSPGTAYSNQPQHF. CDR3 DNA sequence: TGTGCCAGCTCACCCGGGACGGCCTATAGCAATCAGCCCCAGCATTTT. Complete variable domain (other parts from reference TRBV18 and TRBJ1-5): NAGVMQNPRHLVRRRGQEARLRCSPMKGHSHVYWYRQLPEEGLKFMVYLQKENIIDESGMPKERFSAEFPKEGPSILRIQQVVRGDSAAYFCASSPGTAYSNQPQHFGDGTRLSIL.

The CDR3 is CASSLWSLGTQYF. The CDR3 region has the DNA TGTGCCAGCAGCCTTTGGTCCCTCGGTACGCAGTATTTT. The chain couples TRBV5-6 to TRBJ2-3, with D unclear. Trimming pared 4 bases from V and 8 bases from J, leaving 14 bases between. The CDR3 is 13 amino acids. CDR1 and CDR2 (germline): SGHDT, YYEEEE. The full variable domain, its missing parts supplied by reference TRBV5-6 and TRBJ2-3, is DAGVTQSPTHLIKTRGQQVTLRCSPKSGHDTVSWYQQALGQGPQFIFQYYEEEERQRGNFPDRFSGHQFPNYSSELNVNALLLGDSALYLCASSLWSLGTQYFGPGTRLTVL.

This chain uses TRBV30 with TRBJ2-2, with 7 bases identical to TRBD1. Germline loops: CDR1 GTSNPN, CDR2 SVGIG (reference sequence). The CDR3 contains 14 residues. V lost 4 bases to trimming and J lost 7 bases; unmatched junction nucleotides: 9. The DNA of the CDR3 is TGTGCCTGGACTGCGCAGGGGGTTGTCGGGGAGCTGTTTTTT. As protein: CAWTAQGVVGELFF.

V usage is TRBV5-1 and J usage is TRBJ1-2; D gene uncertain. Trimming took off 0 bases at V and 2 bases at J, with 5 bases between the two ends. This CDR3 spans 13 amino acids. Germline V gene lookup returns CDR1 SGHRS and CDR2 YFSETQ. CDR3: CASSLEGNYGYTF. CDR3 DNA sequence: TGCGCCAGCAGCTTGGAAGGGAACTATGGCTACACCTTC. The variable domain in full, completed from reference TRBV5-1 and TRBJ1-2, reads KAGVTQTPRYLIKTRGQQVTLSCSPISGHRSVSWYQQTPGQGLQFLFEYFSETQRNKGNFPGRFSGRQFSNSRSEMNVSTLELGDSALYLCASSLEGNYGYTFGSGTRLTVV.

The rearrangement links TRBV18 to TRBJ1-6; 10 nucleotides agree with TRBD1. This CDR3 has 16 residues. Germline-derived CDR1 and CDR2 are KGHSH and LQKENI. Losses at the gene ends were 6 bases for V and 7 bases for J; bases not matched to a gene: 9. In nucleotides, the CDR3 is TGTGCCAGCTCCCGGACAGGGGGATCGGAGAATTCACCCCTCCACTTT. Protein sequence: CASSRTGGSENSPLHF.

The CDR3 bases are TGCGCCAGCAGCCAAGATCCTGGGGGGGGGATCCAAGAGACCCAGTACTTC. This sequence encodes CASSQDPGGGIQETQYF. The chain joins TRBV4-1 to TRBJ2-5; TRBD2 agrees at 7 bases. From germline, CDR1 is MGHRA and CDR2 YSYEKL. V was pared by 0 bases and J by 1 base, with 8 bases of the junction left unmatched. CDR3 size: 17 residues.

V is TRBV7-3 and J is TRBJ1-4; no definite D call. This CDR3 contains 14 residues. Germline V gene sequence: CDR1 SGHTA, CDR2 FQGTGA. V was trimmed by 7 bases and J by 6 bases, leaving 15 bases between them. The CDR3 is CASKQSPGDEKLFF. CDR3 bases: TGTGCCAGCAAACAGAGCCCTGGGGATGAAAAACTGTTTTTT.

CDR3 in amino acids: CASSYSPPYGYTF. In DNA, the CDR3 is TGTGCCAGCAGTTACTCGCCCCCCTATGGCTACACCTTC. The V call is TRBV6-5, the J call TRBJ1-2; D not resolved. Trimming removed 0 bases from V and 4 bases from J, with 6 bases in between. The CDR3 consists of 13 residues. The germline V gene has CDR1 MNHEY and CDR2 SVGAGI.

The chain has TRBV7-2 and TRBJ2-5; TRBD2 agrees at 11 bases. TRBJ2-7 explains the end of the DNA better; the J call may be wrong. Per germline, CDR1 SGHTA and CDR2 FQGNSA. This CDR3 has 16 residues. This CDR3 reads CASSPTLAGGSYEQYF. CDR3 bases: TGTGCCAGCAGCCCTACTCTAGCGGGGGGATCCTACGAGCAGTACTTC.

The table lists this clone with a few counts. The chain has TRBV7-8 and TRBJ2-7; a weak D match, TRBD1 (5 bases). The CDR3 is 16 residues long. Trimming left V 5 bases short and J 3 bases short, with 20 bases between. Germline assignment: CDR1 SGHVS and CDR2 FQNEAQ. The chain's CDR3 is CASSAQVSSRNYEQYF. CDR3 bases: TGTGCCAGCAGCGCACAGGTTAGCTCTAGGAACTACGAGCAGTACTTC.